Included here is one T cell receptor beta chain sequence, with context. Its recognized antigen is unknown. No clone much larger than this one lies a single base away; base qualities are absent. The data originate from a study of blood T cell repertoires in COVID-19 (TCRdb year 2020). In the study overall: Samples covering the acute and convalescent phases of COVID-19 were provided by collaborators in the United States, Italy and Spain. The material from the prospective study consisted of cDNA or gDNA derived from T cells, B-cell-depleted T cells, or PBMCs. Subjects who had been exposed to COVID-19, were actively infected with it, or had recovered from it provided the deeply sampled blood TCRbeta repertoires that made up the dataset. The repertoires were released in a freely available public database intended as a resource for research on the immune response to SARS-CoV-2. The samples were drawn from the first 160 participants of the ongoing ImmuneRACE study and from 1,254 subjects provided by 6 global collaborators. Sample metadata almost always included a de-identified subject ID, COVID-19 status, age in years and sex. Where available, HLA class I and class II types were obtained from metadata supplied by the sample provider rather than from assay-based typing.

The immunoSEQ Assay, a bias-controlled multiplex PCR, was used to amplify TCRbeta CDR3 regions from genomic DNA. Processing in the source paper ran as follows. The number of nucleated cells in each sample was estimated from the amplification of reference gene primers within the assay. To quantify the absolute abundance of each unique TCRbeta CDR3 rearrangement, sequence reads were collapsed and filtered. For each sample, productive Simpson clonality was calculated by taking the square root of Simpson's diversity index across productive rearrangements. Held by TCRdb, this immuneACCESS table contains in-frame sequences only and omits some clones. Under half of the omission traces to an unresolved V gene where checked; the cause of the rest is unknown. The V and J calls and clone size come from that table; D and trimming were worked out from the DNA. The sample has roughly 220,000 clones on record, around 84% of them singletons. The leading ten clones occupy approximately 5.1% of the sample.

Another Seattle source contributed samples from volunteer blood donors who had recovered from COVID-19. Each collaborating institution followed its own protocols to collect whole blood in K2EDTA tubes. Collaborator samples were shipped for TCRbeta analysis as frozen whole blood, isolated PBMCs, or DNA extracted from either sample type. Findings and caveats that apply to the study as a whole: Clinical and demographic metadata were provided uncurated, with the amount varying by source and participant.

The CDR3 contains 17 residues, cysteine and phenylalanine counted. The CDR3 DNA has 51 bases and is translated from base 1. The germline V gene sets CDR1 to SGHAT and CDR2 to FQNNGV. V is pruned by 0 bases and J by 0 bases, leaving 7 bases of the junction without a gene match. The TCR comes from a woman in her fifties or sixties who had recovered from COVID-19. The sequence joins TRBV11-2 to TRBJ1-1; 7 central bases correspond to TRBD1. Sequenced sample: peripheral blood. For the CDR3, the sequence is CASSLDALRGMNTEAFF. The base sequence is TGTGCCAGCAGCTTAGACGCCCTCAGGGGGATGAACACTGAAGCTTTCTTT. With the rest looked up from the reference TRBV11-2 and TRBJ1-1 genes rather than sequenced, the full variable domain is EAGVAQSPRYKIIEKRQSVAFWCNPISGHATLYWYQQILGQGPKLLIQFQNNGVVDDSQLPKDRFSAERLKGVDSTLKIQPAKLEDSAVYLCASSLDALRGMNTEAFFGQGTRLTVV.